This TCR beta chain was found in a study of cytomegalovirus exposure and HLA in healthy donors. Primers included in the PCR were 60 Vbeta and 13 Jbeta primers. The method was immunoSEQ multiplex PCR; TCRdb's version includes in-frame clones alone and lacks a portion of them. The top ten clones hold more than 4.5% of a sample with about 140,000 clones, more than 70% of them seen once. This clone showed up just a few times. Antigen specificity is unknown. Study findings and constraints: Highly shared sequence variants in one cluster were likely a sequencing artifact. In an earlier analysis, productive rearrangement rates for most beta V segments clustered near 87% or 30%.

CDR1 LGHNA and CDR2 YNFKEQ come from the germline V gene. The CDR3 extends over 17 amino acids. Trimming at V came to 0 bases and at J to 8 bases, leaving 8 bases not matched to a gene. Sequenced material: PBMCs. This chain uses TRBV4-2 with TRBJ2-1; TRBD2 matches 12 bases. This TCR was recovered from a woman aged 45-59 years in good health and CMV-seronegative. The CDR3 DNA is TGTGCCAGCAGCCAAGATGTGGCGACTAGCGGGGGCGATGAGCAGTTCTTC. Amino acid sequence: CASSQDVATSGGDEQFF.